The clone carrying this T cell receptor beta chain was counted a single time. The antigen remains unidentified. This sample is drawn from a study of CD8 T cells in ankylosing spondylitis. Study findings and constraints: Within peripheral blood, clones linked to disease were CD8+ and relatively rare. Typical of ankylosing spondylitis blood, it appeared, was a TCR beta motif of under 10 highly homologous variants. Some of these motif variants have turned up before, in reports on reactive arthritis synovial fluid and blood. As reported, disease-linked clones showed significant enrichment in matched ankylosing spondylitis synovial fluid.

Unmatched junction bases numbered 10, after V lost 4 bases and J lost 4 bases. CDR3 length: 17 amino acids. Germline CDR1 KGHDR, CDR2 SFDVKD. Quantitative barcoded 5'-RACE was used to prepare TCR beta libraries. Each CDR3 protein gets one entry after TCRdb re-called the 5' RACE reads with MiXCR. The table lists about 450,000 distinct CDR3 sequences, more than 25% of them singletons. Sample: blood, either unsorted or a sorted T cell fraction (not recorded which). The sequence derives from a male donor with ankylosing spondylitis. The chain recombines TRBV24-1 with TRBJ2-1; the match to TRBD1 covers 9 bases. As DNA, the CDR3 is TGTGCCACCAGTGACCCATCTATCGGACAGGGGTACAATGAGCAGTTCTTC. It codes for CATSDPSIGQGYNEQFF.